One and the same sample provided the 19 T cell receptor beta chains below, sequenced in a study of cytomegalovirus exposure and HLA in healthy donors. The PCR employed 60 Vbeta primers together with 13 Jbeta primers. Libraries were prepared by immunoSEQ multiplex PCR; TCRdb keeps only in-frame clonotypes and omits some of them. Of about 140,000 clones detected, around 82% appear once; the ten largest clones hold around 2.5%. The sample comprised PBMCs. These receptors came from a man aged 50 to 60 in good health and CMV-seronegative.

This clone has just one count. The rearrangement links TRBV4-1 to TRBJ1-5, with unresolved D. V gave up 0 bases and J gave up 4 bases, with 19 bases separating them. The CDR3 is 18 residues long. Germline V gene data show CDR1 as MGHRA and CDR2 as YSYEKL. Here the CDR3 reads CASSQDSRRPGLNQPQHF. Here the CDR3 DNA reads TGCGCCAGCAGCCAAGATTCCCGCCGACCGGGTCTAAATCAGCCCCAGCATTTT.

This chain links TRBV30 with TRBJ1-2; D is unclear. V lost 0 bases and J 1 base, leaving 9 bases between the germline ends. CDR3 length: 14 residues. From germline, CDR1 is GTSNPN and CDR2 SVGIG (reference sequence). The CDR3 sequence is CAWSVRRNNYGYTF. CDR3 DNA: TGTGCCTGGAGTGTACGGCGGAATAACTATGGCTACACCTTC.

CDR3 DNA: TGTGCCAGCAGTTCCTACAGGGGCTACGAGCAGTACTTC. The encoded protein is CASSSYRGYEQYF. This chain joins TRBV7-9 and TRBJ2-7; 7 bases fit TRBD1. Germline CDR1 and CDR2: SEHNR and FQNEAQ (reference sequence). The trim removed 6 bases at V and 3 bases at J, leaving 5 bases unmatched. This CDR3 spans 13 amino acids.

V gene TRBV29-1 combines with J gene TRBJ2-4; TRBD1 agrees at 10 bases. This CDR3 has 14 amino acids. Germline V CDR1 and CDR2: SQVTM, ANQGSEA. V was pared by 2 bases and J by 9 bases, with 7 bases of the junction left unmatched. In nucleotides, the CDR3 is TGCAGCGTTGAACGGGGGACAGGGGATGTCATTCAGTACTTC. Translating it yields CSVERGTGDVIQYF.

Note on this clone: Relative to the germline gene, one junction end is altered; a read error may explain this. This chain connects TRBV7-7 to TRBJ2-2, with TRBD1 matching 10 bases. Germline V gives CDR1 SSHAT, CDR2 FNYEAQ (reference sequence). The CDR3 loop spans 15 amino acids. CDR3 in DNA: TGTGCTAGCAGCCGACAGGGGGCCCGTGCCGGGGAGCTGTTTTTT. Its protein product is CASSRQGARAGELFF.

The chain recombines TRBV2 with TRBJ1-6; 10 bases match TRBD1. The germline gives CDR1 SNHLY, CDR2 FYNNEI. The CDR3 runs 16 residues. V was clipped by 6 bases and J by 7 bases; unmatched bases: 9. The CDR3 here is CASSPTAGQGNSPLHF. The DNA of the CDR3 is TGTGCCAGCAGCCCGACGGCGGGACAGGGGAATTCACCCCTCCACTTT.

The chain is built from TRBV29-1 and TRBJ2-5; 7 nucleotides line up with TRBD1. Germline-derived CDR1 and CDR2 are SQVTM and ANQGSEA. CDR3 size: 12 residues. V gave up 4 bases and J gave up 5 bases; unmatched junction bases: 4. The CDR3 DNA sequence: TGCAGCGTTGTTGACAGGGCGGAGACCCAGTACTTC. It encodes CSVVDRAETQYF.

The chain employs TRBV5-1 and TRBJ1-2; TRBD1 aligns across 8 bases. Germline CDR1 and CDR2: SGHRS and YFSETQ. The V segment lost 1 base and the J segment 2 bases; nucleotides outside the gene matches: 7. This CDR3 is 16 amino acids long. The CDR3 reads CASSLNGQGANYGYTF. In DNA form, the CDR3 reads TGCGCCAGCAGCTTGAACGGCCAGGGGGCGAACTATGGCTACACCTTC.

The gene calls are TRBV28 and TRBJ1-1; D unclear. The CDR3 runs to 18 residues. Deletions cut 3 bases from V and 4 bases from J, with 24 bases between. Germline CDR1 reads MDHEN; CDR2 reads SYDVKM. CDR3: CASSLPGSPGLGGTEAFF. In DNA form, the CDR3 reads TGTGCCAGCAGTTTGCCCGGGTCCCCTGGTCTGGGTGGCACTGAAGCTTTCTTT.

This clone was seen only a few times. The rearrangement uses TRBV6-1 and TRBJ1-1; the D gene is possibly TRBD1 (5 bases). CDR1 is MNHNS, CDR2 SASEGT, per germline. The CDR3 runs 13 residues. Trimming cost V 6 bases and J 5 bases, with 13 bases left between them. The CDR3, as DNA: TGTGCCAGCAGGATGGGGGGGTCAACTGAAGCTTTCTTT. It translates to CASRMGGSTEAFF.

J is TRBJ2-1 and V is TRBV5-1; D uncertain. V was trimmed by 4 bases and J by 4 bases, leaving 9 bases between them. The CDR3 spans 13 residues. Germline CDR1 is SGHRS and CDR2 is YFSETQ. CDR3 sequence: CASSHPAYNEQFF. The CDR3 coding sequence is TGCGCCAGCAGCCACCCAGCGTACAATGAGCAGTTCTTC.

This clone was seen a handful of times. The CDR3 loop reads CASSQVWDRAPGAQYF. CDR3 coding DNA: TGCGCCAGCAGCCAAGTATGGGACAGGGCCCCCGGGGCCCAGTACTTC. The J gene is TRBJ2-5, the V gene TRBV4-1; 9 nucleotides line up with TRBD1. In germline, CDR1 is MGHRA, CDR2 YSYEKL. V shed 1 base and J 9 bases; nucleotides not matched to a gene: 12. This CDR3 region has 16 residues.

The chain uses TRBV7-6 and TRBJ1-6; possible D gene TRBD1, 5 bases. V was clipped by 5 bases and J by 7 bases, with 18 bases between them. The CDR3 covers 16 residues. Per germline, CDR1 SGHVS and CDR2 FNYEAQ. The CDR3 region is CASSPVTRAENSPLHF. CDR3 sequence (DNA): TGTGCCAGCAGCCCCGTGACCAGGGCCGAGAATTCACCCCTCCACTTT. Full variable domain (rest looked up from reference TRBV7-6 and TRBJ1-6): GAGVSQSPRYKVTKRGQDVALRCDPISGHVSLYWYRQALGQGPEFLTYFNYEAQQDKSGLPNDRFSAERPEGSISTLTIQRTEQRDSAMYRCASSPVTRAENSPLHFGNGTRLTVT.

In the case of this clone: This CDR3 fails to terminate in the conserved phenylalanine or tryptophan, so it likely reflects a read error. No DNA is shown, since the ends of the CDR3 on it are uncertain; the CDR3 is the one TCRdb lists. V gene TRBV5-1 combines with J gene TRBJ2-7; the listed D gene, TRBD2, was not tested against the DNA. Per germline, CDR1 SGHRS and CDR2 YFSETQ. The CDR3 extends over 14 residues, inclusive of both ends. CDR3 residues: CASSPGLAGGLLVY.

The chain uses TRBV25-1 and TRBJ2-5; 8 nucleotides line up with TRBD2. CDR1 is MGHDK, CDR2 SYGVNS, per germline. The CDR3 sequence is 18 residues long. Losses at the gene ends were 3 bases for V and 0 bases for J; bases not matched to a gene: 12. This CDR3 reads CASSDPAGDRGNQETQYF. CDR3 DNA: TGTGCCAGCAGTGACCCAGCGGGAGATAGGGGGAACCAAGAGACCCAGTACTTC.

The V call is TRBV28, the J call TRBJ2-3; unclear D gene. Germline values: CDR1 MDHEN, CDR2 SYDVKM. CDR3 length: 14 amino acids. Trimming took 5 bases from V and 2 from J, leaving 11 bases between them. The CDR3 here is CASSPPVVTDTQYF. The CDR3 DNA follows: TGTGCCAGCAGTCCCCCAGTTGTCACAGATACGCAGTATTTT.

The chain links TRBV5-4 to TRBJ1-4; D gene uncertain. Germline V CDR1 and CDR2: SGHNT, YYREEE (reference sequence). The V and J ends lost 2 bases and 6 bases respectively, with 11 bases between them. The CDR3 consists of 14 residues. CDR3 loop: CASSFALQDEKLFF. CDR3 nucleotide sequence: TGTGCCAGCAGCTTTGCCCTTCAGGATGAAAAACTGTTTTTT.

The sample holds one count of this clone. This chain connects TRBV5-4 to TRBJ2-3; 9 positions match TRBD2. The germline CDR1 and CDR2 sequences are SGHNT and YYREEE (reference sequence). V lost 2 bases and J lost 0; bases outside the gene matches: 4. The CDR3 consists of 16 residues. The CDR3 reads CASSLGRGGSTDTQYF. CDR3 DNA: TGTGCCAGCAGCTTAGGGCGGGGGGGTAGCACAGATACGCAGTATTTT. The full variable domain, rest sourced from reference TRBV5-4 and TRBJ2-3, is ETGVTQSPTHLIKTRGQQVTLRCSSQSGHNTVSWYQQALGQGPQFIFQYYREEENGRGNFPPRFSGLQFPNYSSELNVNALELDDSALYLCASSLGRGGSTDTQYFGPGTRLTVL.

The chain recombines TRBV5-1 with TRBJ2-1; 7 nucleotides agree with TRBD2. V trimming: 6 bases; J trimming: 4 bases; junction bases outside the gene matches: 10. The CDR3 has 15 amino acids. Per the germline V gene, CDR1 is SGHRS and CDR2 is YFSETQ. CDR3 bases: TGCGCCAGCAATGCCGCTGGGGGGGTTTACAATGAGCAGTTCTTC. It translates to CASNAAGGVYNEQFF.